This T cell receptor beta chain was sequenced for a study of cytomegalovirus exposure and HLA in healthy donors. Study details: Among roughly 190 million T cells, an earlier analysis found 117 million unique TCR beta sequences.

This clone was seen a single time. Its antigen remains unidentified. With 60 Vbeta and 13 Jbeta primers, the PCR was carried out. As handled by the study authors: Approximately 86 million unique TCR beta chains, 9 million to 14 million shared, were counted in a later analysis. Sequencing was performed with immunoSEQ multiplex PCR; in TCRdb, only in-frame clones are kept and a portion is missing. The V and J calls and clone size are taken from that table; D and trimming were inferred from the DNA. The sample has about 92,000 clones; approximately 85% are singletons. Trimming removed 3 bases from V and 2 bases from J; junction bases left unmatched: 6. From germline, CDR1 is SGDLS and CDR2 YYNGEE. CDR3 length equals 16 residues. The study's findings and limits: Roughly uniform sequencing depth across donors was assumed, possibly incorrectly. Later on, a genetic analysis was performed. It linked a missense variant in DCLRE1C with V- and J-gene trimming of TCR beta.

The chain has TRBV9 and TRBJ2-5; TRBD2 matches 11 bases. The sequenced material came from PBMCs. This sequence was found in a young woman in good health and CMV-seropositive. The CDR3 reads CASSAQPSGGQETQYF. The CDR3 region has the DNA TGTGCCAGCAGCGCACAACCTAGCGGGGGGCAAGAGACCCAGTACTTC.